The 14 T cell receptor beta chains below come from one sample, sequenced in a study of blood T cell repertoires in COVID-19. Only in-frame clones appear in the TCRdb table, and some are missing; sequencing was by immunoSEQ multiplex PCR. Of 150,000 to 200,000 clones listed, approximately 90% are singletons. Sequencing was done on a sample of peripheral blood. Receptors originate from a human donor in a cohort sampled during active COVID-19.

The V call is TRBV6-4, the J call TRBJ2-5, with 11 bases lining up with TRBD2. Germline CDR1 is MRHNA and CDR2 is SNTAGT. Unmatched junction bases numbered 2, after V lost 6 bases and J lost 5 bases. CDR3 length: 13 amino acids. The CDR3 here is CASSRTSGETQYF. CDR3 bases: TGTGCCAGCAGCCGGACTAGCGGGGAGACCCAGTACTTC.

The J gene is TRBJ2-2, the V gene TRBV9; 7 positions agree with TRBD2. The CDR3 consists of 15 residues. Germline V gene data show CDR1 as SGDLS and CDR2 as YYNGEE. The V segment lost 6 bases and the J segment 5 bases; nucleotides outside the gene matches: 10. The DNA of the CDR3 is TGTGCCAGCACCGTGACTAGCTTAGGAACCGGGGAGCTGTTTTTT. It is translated as CASTVTSLGTGELFF.

This chain links TRBV9 with TRBJ1-3, with a weak D call TRBD1 (6 bases). Trimming pared 3 bases from V and 0 bases from J, leaving 13 bases between. CDR1 and CDR2 (germline): SGDLS, YYNGEE. The CDR3 consists of 16 residues. DNA for the CDR3: TGTGCCAGCAGCGCCATCACAGGGATCTCTGGAAACACCATATATTTT. It yields the protein CASSAITGISGNTIYF.

V usage is TRBV6-2 or TRBV6-3 and J usage is TRBJ2-3; D might be TRBD2 (6 bases). The CDR3 is made up of 15 amino acids. Per germline, CDR1 MNHEY and CDR2 SVGEGT. V lost 5 bases and J 6 bases, leaving 18 bases between the germline ends. CDR3 nucleotides: TGTGCCAGCAGTCCCACGGGACTCCCTCCCGATACGCAGTATTTT. Translating gives CASSPTGLPPDTQYF.

The CDR3 sequence is CASSRGVWRLAGGGRNEQFF. The DNA of the CDR3 is TGTGCCAGCAGCCGAGGGGTATGGCGACTAGCGGGAGGGGGTCGAAATGAGCAGTTCTTC. The V and J genes are TRBV7-8 and TRBJ2-1, with TRBD2 matching over 14 bases. The V and J ends lost 5 bases and 7 bases, in that order; junction bases with no gene match: 19. The CDR3 is 20 residues long. CDR1 and CDR2 from the germline V gene are SGHVS and FQNEAQ.

The CDR3 DNA is TGTGCCATCCGGGGGATTGCCCCCGACACCGGGGAGCTGTTTTTT. As protein: CAIRGIAPDTGELFF. The V gene is TRBV10-3, the J gene TRBJ2-2; perhaps TRBD2 as D (6 bases). Trimming shortened V by 8 bases and J by 3 bases, and 16 bases separated the two germline ends. The CDR3 loop spans 15 amino acids. The V gene's germline CDR1 is ENHRY and CDR2 SYGVKD.

The genes are TRBV15 and TRBJ2-2; 8 nucleotides match TRBD2. The germline V gene has CDR1 LNHNV and CDR2 YYDKDF (reference sequence). The CDR3 sequence is 19 residues long. Trimming cost V 0 bases and J 4 bases; bases outside gene matches: 13. In DNA, the CDR3 is TGTGCCACCAGCAGAGACCCTCCAGGGAGCGGGGGAACCACCGGGGAGCTGTTTTTT. Its translation is CATSRDPPGSGGTTGELFF.

The chain recombines TRBV10-3 with TRBJ2-6; TRBD1 might be the D (6 bases). The CDR3 totals 16 residues. The germline CDR1 and CDR2 sequences are ENHRY and SYGVKD. Trimming cost V 9 bases and J 3 bases, with 18 bases left between them. CDR3: CAMGAQPLGGANVLTF. The CDR3 DNA sequence: TGTGCCATGGGGGCTCAGCCTTTGGGTGGGGCCAACGTCCTGACTTTC.

The chain couples TRBV18 to TRBJ2-7; D is perhaps TRBD1 (5 bases). Trimming shortened V by 3 bases and J by 7 bases, and 16 bases separated the two germline ends. CDR3 length: 14 amino acids. In germline, CDR1 is KGHSH, CDR2 LQKENI. The CDR3 DNA sequence: TGTGCCAGCTCACCTTCAGGGTCTGCTGGGGAGCAGTACTTC. The encoded protein is CASSPSGSAGEQYF.

Concerning this clone: Within the sample, other DNA sequences also encode this same CDR3. J is TRBJ1-6 and V is TRBV27; D perhaps matches TRBD1 (5 bases). The germline V and J ends were trimmed by 2 bases and 9 bases, with 11 bases remaining between them. Germline V gene sequence: CDR1 MNHEY, CDR2 SMNVEV (reference sequence). The CDR3 has 14 amino acids. CDR3 nucleotides: TGTGCCAGCAGTTTACAGGGAGGAGGTTCACCCCTCCACTTT. Its protein product is CASSLQGGGSPLHF.

This clone was counted only a few times. V and J are TRBV6-5 and TRBJ2-7; D is ambiguous. The CDR3 runs to 14 residues. Trimming took off 6 bases at V and 0 bases at J, with 12 bases between the two ends. Looked up from germline, CDR1 is MNHEY and CDR2 is SVGAGI. Here the CDR3 reads CASSPHPSSYEQYF. The CDR3 nucleotides read TGTGCCAGCAGCCCGCACCCGAGCTCCTACGAGCAGTACTTC.

The chain joins TRBV11-3 to TRBJ1-1; 9 positions agree with TRBD1. The CDR3 loop spans 14 amino acids. Germline lookup yields CDR1 SGHNT and CDR2 YENEEA. J lost 10 bases, V lost 2 bases, and 8 bases had no gene match. The CDR3 DNA reads TGTGCCAGCAGCTTAAAGGGACAGGGACGGGGAGCTTTCTTT. Residues: CASSLKGQGRGAFF.

This clone was picked up many times. The chain couples TRBV7-6 to TRBJ2-1; D is undetermined. CDR1 and CDR2 from the germline V gene are SGHVS and FNYEAQ. The V end lost 4 bases, the J end lost 0 bases, and 10 bases lay between the germline ends. This CDR3 has 15 residues. The CDR3 loop is CASSSTFSSYNEQFF. As DNA, the CDR3 is TGTGCCAGCAGCTCGACTTTCAGCTCCTACAATGAGCAGTTCTTC.

The gene calls are TRBV6-2 or TRBV6-3 and TRBJ2-7; 13 nucleotides align to TRBD2. The germline V gene has CDR1 MNHEY and CDR2 SVGEGT. Trimming removed 5 bases from V and 7 bases from J; junction bases left unmatched: 14. This CDR3 spans 17 amino acids. Written as DNA, the CDR3 is TGTGCCAGCAGTACTCCCTCGGGACTAGCGGGGCCGCAAGAGCAGTACTTC. The encoded protein is CASSTPSGLAGPQEQYF.